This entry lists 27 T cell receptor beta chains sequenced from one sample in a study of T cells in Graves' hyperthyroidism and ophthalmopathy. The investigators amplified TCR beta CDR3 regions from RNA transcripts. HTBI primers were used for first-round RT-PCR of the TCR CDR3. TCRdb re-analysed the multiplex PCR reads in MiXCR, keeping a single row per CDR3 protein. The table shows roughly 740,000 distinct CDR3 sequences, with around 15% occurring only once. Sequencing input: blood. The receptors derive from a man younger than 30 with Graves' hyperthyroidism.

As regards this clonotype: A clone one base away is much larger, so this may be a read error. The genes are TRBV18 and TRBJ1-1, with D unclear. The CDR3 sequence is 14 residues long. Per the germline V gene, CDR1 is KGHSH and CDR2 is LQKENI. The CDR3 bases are TGTGCCGGCTCACTCCAGAACATGAACACTGAAGCTTTCTTT. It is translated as CAGSLQNMNTEAFF.

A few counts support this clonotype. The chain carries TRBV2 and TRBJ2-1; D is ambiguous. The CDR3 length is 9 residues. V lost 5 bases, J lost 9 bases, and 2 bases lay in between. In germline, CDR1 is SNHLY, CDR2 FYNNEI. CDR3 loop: CASSSEQFF. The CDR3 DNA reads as TGTGCCAGCAGTAGTGAGCAGTTCTTC.

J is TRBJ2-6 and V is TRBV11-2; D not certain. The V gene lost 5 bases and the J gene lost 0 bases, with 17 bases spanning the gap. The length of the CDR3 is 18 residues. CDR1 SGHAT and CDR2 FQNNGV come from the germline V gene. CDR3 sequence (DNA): TGTGCCAGCAGCCCCGGGTTTGTGCCCCGCTCTGGGGCCAACGTCCTGACTTTC. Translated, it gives CASSPGFVPRSGANVLTF. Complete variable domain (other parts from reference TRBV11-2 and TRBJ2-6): EAGVAQSPRYKIIEKRQSVAFWCNPISGHATLYWYQQILGQGPKLLIQFQNNGVVDDSQLPKDRFSAERLKGVDSTLKIQPAKLEDSAVYLCASSPGFVPRSGANVLTFGAGSRLTVL.

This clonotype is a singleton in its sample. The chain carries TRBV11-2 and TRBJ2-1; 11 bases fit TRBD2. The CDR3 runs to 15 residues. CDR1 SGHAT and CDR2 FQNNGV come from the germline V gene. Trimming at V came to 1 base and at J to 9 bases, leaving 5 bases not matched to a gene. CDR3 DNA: TGTGCCAGCAGCTTAGCACTAGCGGGAGTGAGTGAGCAGTTCTTC. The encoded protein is CASSLALAGVSEQFF.

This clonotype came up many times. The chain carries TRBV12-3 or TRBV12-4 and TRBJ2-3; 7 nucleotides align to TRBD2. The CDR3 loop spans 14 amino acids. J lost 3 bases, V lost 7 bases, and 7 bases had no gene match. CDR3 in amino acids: CASTLGGGTDTQYF. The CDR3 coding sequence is TGTGCCAGCACCCTCGGCGGGGGTACAGATACGCAGTATTTT.

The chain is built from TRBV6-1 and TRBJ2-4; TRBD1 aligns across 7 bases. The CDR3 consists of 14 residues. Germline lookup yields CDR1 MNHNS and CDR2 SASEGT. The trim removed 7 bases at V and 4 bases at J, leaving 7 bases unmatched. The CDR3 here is CASIQGVGKNIQYF. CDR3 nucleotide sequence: TGTGCCAGCATTCAGGGGGTGGGGAAAAACATTCAGTACTTC.

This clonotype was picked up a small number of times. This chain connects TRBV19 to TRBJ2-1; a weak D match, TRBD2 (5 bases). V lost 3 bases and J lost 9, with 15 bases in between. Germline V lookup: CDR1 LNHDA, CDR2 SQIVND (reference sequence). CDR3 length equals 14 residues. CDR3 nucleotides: TGTGCCAGTAGTATCGGACTGGAATTACCTGAGCAGTTCTTC. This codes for CASSIGLELPEQFF. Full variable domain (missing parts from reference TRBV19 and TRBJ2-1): DGGITQSPKYLFRKEGQNVTLSCEQNLNHDAMYWYRQDPGQGLRLIYYSQIVNDFQKGDIAEGYSVSREKKESFPLTVTSAQKNPTAFYLCASSIGLELPEQFFGPGTRLTVL.

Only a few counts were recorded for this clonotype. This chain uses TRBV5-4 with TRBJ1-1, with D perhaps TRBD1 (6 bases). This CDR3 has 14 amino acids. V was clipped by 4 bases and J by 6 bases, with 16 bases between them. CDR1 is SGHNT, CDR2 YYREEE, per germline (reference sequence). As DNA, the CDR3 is TGTGCCAGCAGCCGACAGGACGGTAACCCTGAAGCTTTCTTT. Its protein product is CASSRQDGNPEAFF.

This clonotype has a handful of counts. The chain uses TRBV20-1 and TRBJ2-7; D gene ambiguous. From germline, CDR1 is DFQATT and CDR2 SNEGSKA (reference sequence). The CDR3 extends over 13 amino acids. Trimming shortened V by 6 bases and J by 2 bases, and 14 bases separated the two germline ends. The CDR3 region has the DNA TGCAGTGCCACCCCCAGCGATACCTACGAGCAGTACTTC. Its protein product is CSATPSDTYEQYF.

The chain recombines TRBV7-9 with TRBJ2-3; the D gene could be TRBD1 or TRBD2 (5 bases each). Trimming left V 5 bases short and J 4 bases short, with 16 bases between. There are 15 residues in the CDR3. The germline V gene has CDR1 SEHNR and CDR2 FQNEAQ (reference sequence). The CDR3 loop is CASSQRTGAADTQYF. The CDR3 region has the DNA TGTGCCAGCAGCCAAAGGACCGGGGCCGCAGATACGCAGTATTTT.

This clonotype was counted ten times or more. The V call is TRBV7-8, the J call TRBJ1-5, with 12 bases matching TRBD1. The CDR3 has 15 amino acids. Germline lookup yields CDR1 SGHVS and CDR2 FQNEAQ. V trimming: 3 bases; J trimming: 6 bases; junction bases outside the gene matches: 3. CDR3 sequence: CASSFGTGGVQPQHF. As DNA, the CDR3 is TGTGCCAGCAGCTTTGGGACAGGGGGCGTTCAGCCCCAGCATTTT.

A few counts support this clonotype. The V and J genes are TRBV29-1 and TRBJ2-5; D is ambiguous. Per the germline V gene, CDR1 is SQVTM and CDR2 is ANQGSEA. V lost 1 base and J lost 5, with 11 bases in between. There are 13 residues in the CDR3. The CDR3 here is CSVEVGSMETQYF. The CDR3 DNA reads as TGCAGCGTTGAAGTTGGTAGTATGGAGACCCAGTACTTC.

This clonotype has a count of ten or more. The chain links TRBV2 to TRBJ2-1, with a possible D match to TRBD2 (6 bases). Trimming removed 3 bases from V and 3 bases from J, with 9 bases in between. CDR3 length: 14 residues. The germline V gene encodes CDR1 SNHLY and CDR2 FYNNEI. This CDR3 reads CASSERLGYNEQFF. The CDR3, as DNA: TGTGCCAGCAGTGAGCGACTAGGCTACAATGAGCAGTTCTTC.

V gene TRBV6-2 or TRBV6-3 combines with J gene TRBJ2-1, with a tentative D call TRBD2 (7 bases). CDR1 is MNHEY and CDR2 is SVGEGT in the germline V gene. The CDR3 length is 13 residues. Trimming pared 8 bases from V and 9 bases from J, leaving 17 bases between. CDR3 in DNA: TGTGCCAGCTCCCGGGGGGCGTGGGTTGAGCAGTTCTTC. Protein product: CASSRGAWVEQFF.

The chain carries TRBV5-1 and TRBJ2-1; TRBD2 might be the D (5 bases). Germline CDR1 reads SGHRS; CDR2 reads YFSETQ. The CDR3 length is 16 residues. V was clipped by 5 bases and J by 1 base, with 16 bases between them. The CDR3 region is CASRPTPAESYNEQFF. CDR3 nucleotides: TGCGCCAGCAGACCTACCCCAGCGGAGTCCTACAATGAGCAGTTCTTC.

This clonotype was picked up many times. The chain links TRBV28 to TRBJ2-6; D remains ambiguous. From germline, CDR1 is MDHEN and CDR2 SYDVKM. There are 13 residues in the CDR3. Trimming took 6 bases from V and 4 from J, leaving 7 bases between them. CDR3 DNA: TGTGCCAGCAGGCCCTCGGGGGCCAACGTCCTGACTTTC. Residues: CASRPSGANVLTF.

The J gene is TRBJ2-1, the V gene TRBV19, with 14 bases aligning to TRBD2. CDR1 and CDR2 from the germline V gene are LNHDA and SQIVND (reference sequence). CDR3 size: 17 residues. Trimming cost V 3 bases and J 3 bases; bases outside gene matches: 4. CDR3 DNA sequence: TGTGCCAGTAGTATGGGACTAGCGGGAGATTTCTACAATGAGCAGTTCTTC. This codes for CASSMGLAGDFYNEQFF.

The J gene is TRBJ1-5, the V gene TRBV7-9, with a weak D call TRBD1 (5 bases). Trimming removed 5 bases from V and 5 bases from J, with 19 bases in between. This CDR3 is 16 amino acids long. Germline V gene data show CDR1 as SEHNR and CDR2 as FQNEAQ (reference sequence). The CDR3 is CASSRDLQGLHQPQHF. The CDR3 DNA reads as TGTGCCAGCAGCCGCGACCTGCAGGGCCTGCATCAGCCCCAGCATTTT.

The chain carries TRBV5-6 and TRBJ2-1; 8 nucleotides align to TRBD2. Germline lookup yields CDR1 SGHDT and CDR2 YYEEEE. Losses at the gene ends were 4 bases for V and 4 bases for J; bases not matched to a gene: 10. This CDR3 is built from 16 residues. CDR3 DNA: TGTGCCAGCAGCCTCCGTGGCGAGCGGGGGTACAATGAGCAGTTCTTC. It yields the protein CASSLRGERGYNEQFF.

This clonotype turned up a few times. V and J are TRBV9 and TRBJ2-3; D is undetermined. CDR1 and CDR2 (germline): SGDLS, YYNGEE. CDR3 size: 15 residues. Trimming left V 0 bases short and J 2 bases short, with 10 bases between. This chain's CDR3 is CASSVEETFTDTQYF. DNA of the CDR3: TGTGCCAGCAGCGTAGAGGAGACTTTCACAGATACGCAGTATTTT.

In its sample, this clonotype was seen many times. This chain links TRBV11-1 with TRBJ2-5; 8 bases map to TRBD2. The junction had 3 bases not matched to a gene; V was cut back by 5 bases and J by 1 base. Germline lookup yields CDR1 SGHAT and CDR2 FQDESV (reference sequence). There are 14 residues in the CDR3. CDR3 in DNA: TGTGCCAGCAGCACGGGACTAGTCCAAGAGACCCAGTACTTC. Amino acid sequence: CASSTGLVQETQYF.

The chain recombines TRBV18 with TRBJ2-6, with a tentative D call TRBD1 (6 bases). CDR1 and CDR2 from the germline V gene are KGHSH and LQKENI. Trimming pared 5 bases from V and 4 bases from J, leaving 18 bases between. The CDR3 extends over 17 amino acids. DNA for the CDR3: TGTGCCAGCTCATTTGCAGGGGTCTATTCCGGGGCCAACGTCCTGACTTTC. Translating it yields CASSFAGVYSGANVLTF.

CDR3 region: CASRPTRPPGGNEQFF. The DNA of the CDR3 is TGTGCCAGCAGACCAACCAGACCCCCCGGTGGCAATGAGCAGTTCTTC. The chain combines TRBV6-2 or TRBV6-3 with TRBJ2-1; no reliable D call. Germline CDR1 and CDR2: MNHEY and SVGEGT. CDR3 length: 16 residues. V shed 6 bases and J shed 6 bases, with 21 bases lying between them.

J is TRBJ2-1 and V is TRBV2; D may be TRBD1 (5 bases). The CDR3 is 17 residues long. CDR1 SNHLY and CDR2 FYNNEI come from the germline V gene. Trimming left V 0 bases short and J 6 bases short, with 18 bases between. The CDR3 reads CASSEATGREGFNEQFF. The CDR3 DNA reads TGTGCCAGCAGTGAAGCGACGGGCAGGGAAGGGTTCAATGAGCAGTTCTTC.

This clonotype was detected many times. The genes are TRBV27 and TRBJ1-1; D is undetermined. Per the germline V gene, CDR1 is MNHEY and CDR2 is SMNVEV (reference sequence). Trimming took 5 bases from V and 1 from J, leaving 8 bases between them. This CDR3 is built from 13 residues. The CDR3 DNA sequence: TGTGCCAGCAGTCGCGAAACGAACACTGAAGCTTTCTTT. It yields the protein CASSRETNTEAFF.

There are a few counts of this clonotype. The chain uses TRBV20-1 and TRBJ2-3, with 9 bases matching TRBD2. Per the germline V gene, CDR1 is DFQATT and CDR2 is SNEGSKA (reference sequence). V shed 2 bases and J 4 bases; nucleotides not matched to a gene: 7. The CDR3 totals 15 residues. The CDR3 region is CSARKGGRGADTQYF. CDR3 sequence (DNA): TGCAGTGCTAGAAAAGGCGGGAGGGGCGCAGATACGCAGTATTTT.

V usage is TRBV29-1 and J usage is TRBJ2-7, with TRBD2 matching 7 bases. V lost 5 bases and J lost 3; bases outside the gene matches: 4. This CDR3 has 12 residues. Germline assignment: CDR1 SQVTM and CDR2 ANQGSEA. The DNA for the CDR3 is TGCAGCGTTCTAGCGGAACGCTACGAGCAGTACTTC. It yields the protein CSVLAERYEQYF.